The TCR beta chain under discussion was sequenced for a study of tumor-infiltrating lymphocytes in primary liver carcinoma. Unsorted whole blood served as the source of blood RNA, and germline DNA was extracted as well. This clonotype was recorded at least ten times. The input was approximately 500 ng total RNA; TCR beta cDNA was made from it with a constant-region primer. Employing slightly modified ARM-PCR, three nested multiplex PCR rounds were run, and these gave rise to the TCR beta libraries. TCRdb itself ran the multiplex PCR reads through MiXCR, one entry per CDR3 protein. The repertoire consists of 310,000 or so distinct CDR3 sequences, with approximately 54% occurring once and the leading ten covering more than 15%. This TCR was recovered from a woman in her 30s with primary liver carcinoma and hepatitis B virus infection. Input material: peripheral blood.

CDR3 region: CASSPSRLAGAGEQFF. CDR3 coding DNA: TGTGCCAGCAGTCCCTCTCGGCTAGCGGGAGCGGGTGAGCAGTTCTTC. This chain uses TRBV12-3 or TRBV12-4 with TRBJ2-1, with TRBD2 identical over 10 bases. This CDR3 has 16 residues. Unmatched junction bases numbered 13, after V lost 5 bases and J lost 9 bases.